These 17 T cell receptor beta chains came from one sample sequenced in a study of vaccination and CD4 T cells after COVID-19. Researchers used the Oncomine TCR Beta short-read assay to sequence DNA from cultured CD4+ T cells. TCRdb ran MiXCR on the PCR reads and lists one entry per CDR3 protein. The sample includes 15,000 to 20,000 distinct CDR3 sequences, 30% to 40% of them seen just once. Treatment: approximately nine-day PBMC culture with coronavirus spike peptide pools or control peptides (ViraFEST assay). These receptors have no identified antigens. Material: CD4+ T cells from blood, cultured in vitro, obtained before SARS-CoV-2 vaccination. The receptors originated from a human donor who received a COVID-19 vaccine.

This clonotype was detected once. The CDR3 reads CASSRRQAPYEQYF. In DNA, the CDR3 is TGTGCCAGCAGTCGCCGACAGGCTCCCTACGAGCAGTACTTC. The gene calls are TRBV28 and TRBJ2-7; D may be TRBD1 (6 bases). V lost 5 bases to trimming and J lost 2 bases, with 13 bases between them. CDR1 is MDHEN and CDR2 is SYDVKM in the germline V gene. This CDR3 is 14 amino acids long.

This sequence joins TRBV6-2 or TRBV6-3 and TRBJ1-6; D remains unclear. The CDR3 is 16 residues long. V gave up 0 bases and J gave up 6 bases, with 12 bases separating them. In germline, CDR1 is MNHEY, CDR2 SVGEGT. CDR3 loop: CASSYSPGSANSPLHF. As DNA, the CDR3 is TGTGCCAGCAGTTACTCGCCAGGCTCGGCTAATTCACCCCTCCACTTT.

This clonotype came up a few times. The gene calls are TRBV6-1 and TRBJ1-6; 9 bases line up with TRBD1. The V gene's germline CDR1 is MNHNS and CDR2 SASEGT. The CDR3 is 14 amino acids. V was clipped by 10 bases and J by 7 bases; unmatched bases: 8. CDR3 sequence: CAITGGYENSPLHF. For the CDR3, the DNA is TGTGCCATAACAGGGGGCTACGAGAATTCACCCCTCCACTTT.

The chain carries TRBV10-3 and TRBJ2-2; 7 bases are shared with TRBD1. Germline V gene data show CDR1 as ENHRY and CDR2 as SYGVKD. Trimming took 3 bases from V and 2 from J; bases not matched to a gene: 0. This CDR3 spans 14 amino acids. CDR3 nucleotides: TGTGCCATCAGTGAAGGGGGCAACACCGGGGAGCTGTTTTTT. Residues: CAISEGGNTGELFF.

The chain uses TRBV6-5 and TRBJ1-2; 7 bases fit TRBD1. The ends lost 2 bases at V and 4 bases at J; junction bases unmatched: 1. Per the germline V gene, CDR1 is MNHEY and CDR2 is SVGAGI. This CDR3 has 13 residues. The DNA of the CDR3 is TGTGCCAGCAGTTACCGACAGGGCTATGGCTACACCTTC. Residues: CASSYRQGYGYTF.

This clonotype occurred a few times. The genes are TRBV25-1 and TRBJ1-2, with TRBD1 matching over 10 bases. J lost 2 bases, V lost 1 base, and 1 base had no gene match. The germline V gene encodes CDR1 MGHDK and CDR2 SYGVNS. The length of the CDR3 is 15 residues. CDR3: CASSEWGQGNYGYTF. The CDR3 nucleotides are TGTGCCAGCAGTGAATGGGGACAGGGGAACTATGGCTACACCTTC.

The V gene is TRBV18, the J gene TRBJ2-5; possibly TRBD2 for D (6 bases). V lost 3 bases, J lost 0 bases, and 8 bases lay in between. The CDR3 has 14 residues. Germline V gives CDR1 KGHSH, CDR2 LQKENI. The CDR3 reads CASSPRDYQETQYF. DNA for the CDR3: TGTGCCAGCTCACCTCGGGACTACCAAGAGACCCAGTACTTC.

This clonotype was counted a single time. The rearrangement links TRBV30 to TRBJ2-3, with 15 bases identical to TRBD2. Germline V gene lookup returns CDR1 GTSNPN and CDR2 SVGIG (reference sequence). V dropped 8 bases and J dropped 1; count of bases not matched to a gene: 7. This CDR3 has 16 residues. The CDR3 protein is CAVGLAGGPGTDTQYF. CDR3 nucleotide sequence: TGTGCCGTAGGACTAGCGGGGGGGCCGGGCACAGATACGCAGTATTTT.

V and J are TRBV5-1 and TRBJ2-3, with 9 bases lining up with TRBD2. The germline CDR1 and CDR2 sequences are SGHRS and YFSETQ. CDR3 length: 16 residues. The V and J ends lost 1 base and 4 bases, in that order; junction bases with no gene match: 7. DNA of the CDR3: TGCGCCAGCAGCTTGCGGGTGCGGGGGGGACCAGATACGCAGTATTTT. Protein sequence: CASSLRVRGGPDTQYF.

This clonotype was observed a handful of times. V is TRBV19 and J is TRBJ1-5; TRBD1 matches 12 bases. Trimming cost V 6 bases and J 7 bases; bases outside gene matches: 10. Germline CDR1 LNHDA, CDR2 SQIVND (reference sequence). The CDR3 runs 16 residues. This CDR3 is CASRGQGAIYFQPQHF. The CDR3, as DNA: TGTGCCAGTAGGGGACAGGGGGCGATTTACTTCCAGCCCCAGCATTTT.

The V gene is TRBV7-2, the J gene TRBJ1-2; perhaps TRBD1 as D (6 bases). The CDR3 contains 16 residues. V lost 1 base, J lost 2 bases, and 14 bases lay in between. CDR1 is SGHTA, CDR2 FQGNSA, per germline. CDR3 loop: CASSLVVGQGNYGYTF. In nucleotides, the CDR3 is TGTGCCAGCAGCTTAGTGGTCGGGCAGGGGAACTATGGCTACACCTTC.

The DNA for the CDR3 is TGTGCCAGCAGCCACCCACAGGGGGCTTTGACCGGGGAGCTGTTTTTT. Its protein is CASSHPQGALTGELFF. This chain uses TRBV4-2 with TRBJ2-2; 9 bases line up with TRBD1. Germline values: CDR1 LGHNA, CDR2 YNFKEQ. J lost 5 bases, V lost 3 bases, and 7 bases had no gene match. CDR3 size: 16 residues.

V and J are TRBV5-1 and TRBJ1-1; D is unresolved. V was clipped by 0 bases and J by 0 bases, with 6 bases between them. This CDR3 spans 14 amino acids. Germline V gives CDR1 SGHRS, CDR2 YFSETQ. The CDR3 region has the DNA TGCGCCAGCAGCTTGGACGGGATGAACACTGAAGCTTTCTTT. It specifies CASSLDGMNTEAFF.

This clonotype is classed as medium-sized. The chain joins TRBV20-1 to TRBJ1-2; possibly TRBD1 for D (5 bases). V lost 5 bases, J lost 3 bases, and 10 bases lay in between. The CDR3 loop spans 12 amino acids. Germline lookup yields CDR1 DFQATT and CDR2 SNEGSKA (reference sequence). CDR3 protein: CSAGGTHYGYTF. The CDR3 nucleotides read TGCAGTGCTGGGGGGACTCACTATGGCTACACCTTC.

This clonotype has only a few counts. The junction differs from germline at one of its ends, possibly a read error. The chain combines TRBV10-3 with TRBJ2-5, with D perhaps assigned TRBD1 or TRBD2 (5 bases each). Germline-derived CDR1 and CDR2 are ENHRY and SYGVKD. The length of the CDR3 is 15 residues. In DNA, the CDR3 is TGTGCCATCAGTGAGTCCGAGGGGCTTGGAGAGACTCAGTACTTC. Translated: CAISESEGLGETQYF.

This clonotype was counted between two and nine times. The chain joins TRBV20-1 to TRBJ1-3; D ambiguous. This CDR3 has 12 amino acids. V lost 5 bases, J lost 4 bases, and 9 bases lay in between. The germline V gene encodes CDR1 DFQATT and CDR2 SNEGSKA (reference sequence). The DNA of the CDR3 is TGCAGTGCTCATGCTCAGGGAAACACCATATATTTT. This codes for CSAHAQGNTIYF.

Comment on this clonotype: At one end, the junction sequence differs from germline, possibly due to a read error. The V gene is TRBV7-9, the J gene TRBJ1-1; D is ambiguous. The germline V gene encodes CDR1 SEHNR and CDR2 FQNEAQ (reference sequence). The CDR3 runs to 14 residues. CDR3: CANSLGLGLTEAFF. For the CDR3, the DNA is TGTGCCAACAGCTTAGGTCTGGGTCTCACTGAAGCTTTCTTT.